The entry below describes one TCR beta chain. This sample was included in a study of blood T cell repertoires in COVID-19. Overall study: Collection of acute and convalescent COVID-19 samples took place in the United States, Italy and Spain.

In the authors' methods: Amplification from reference gene primers served as the basis for estimated nucleated cell counts. Sequencing used immunoSEQ multiplex PCR; TCRdb keeps in-frame clones, though not all of them. The V and J calls and clone size were taken over from that table, and D and trimming were inferred from the DNA. Altogether hundreds of thousands of clones are present, 75% to 90% being singletons, with the ten largest covering approximately 4%. The sequenced material came from PBMCs or T cells enriched from blood (not recorded which). The sequence was obtained from a woman between 25 and 40 years old who had been exposed to COVID-19.

The CDR3 sequence: CASSSTGFSTEAFF. CDR3 DNA sequence: TGTGCCAGCAGCTCGACGGGATTTAGCACTGAAGCTTTCTTT. The chain joins TRBV9 to TRBJ1-1; D is unresolved. The germline gives CDR1 SGDLS, CDR2 YYNGEE. The CDR3 extends over 14 amino acids. Trimming removed 4 bases at V and 4 bases at J, with 14 bases between.